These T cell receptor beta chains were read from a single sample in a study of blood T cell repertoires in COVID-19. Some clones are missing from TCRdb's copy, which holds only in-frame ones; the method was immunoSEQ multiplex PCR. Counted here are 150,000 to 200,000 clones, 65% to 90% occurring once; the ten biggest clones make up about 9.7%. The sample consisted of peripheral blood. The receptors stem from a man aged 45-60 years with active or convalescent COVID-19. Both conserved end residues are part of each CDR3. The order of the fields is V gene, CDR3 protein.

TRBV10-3	CAISERTGLAFF
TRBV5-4	CASSLERSSSGNTIYF
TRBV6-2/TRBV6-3	CASSPPRTSGRAETEQFF
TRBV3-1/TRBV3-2	CASSQIRRDTEAFF
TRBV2	CASTRGMNTEAFF
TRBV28	CASSPRRGEAFF
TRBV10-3	CAISASGGNEKLFF
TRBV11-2	CASSALLAPKTDTQYF
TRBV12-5	CASGLGRGTGANTEAFF
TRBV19	CASSIGTGDYGYTF
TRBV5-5	CASSLVSSYEQYF
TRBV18	CASSPSRNQPQHF
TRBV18	CASSPPNRGNTEAFF
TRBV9	CASSVELAEPGELFF
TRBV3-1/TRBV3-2	CASSQDSVKAFF
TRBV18	CASSPGNRAGTEVFF
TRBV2	CASTRGSNQPQHF
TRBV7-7	CASSGGFGQNQETQYF
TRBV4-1	CASKAGAGANVLTF
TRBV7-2	CASSTYYEQYF
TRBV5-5	CASSETGGPQYEQYF
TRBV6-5	CASSFTSRGNTGELFF
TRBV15	CATSRPDSMNTEAFF
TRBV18	CASSRETGSNQPQHF
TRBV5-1	CASSSYRKNTEAFF
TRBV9	CASSVEGGSGNTIYF
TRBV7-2	CASSAKTGHNEQFF
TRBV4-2	CASSQPGLALNTGELFF
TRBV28	CASFFGRGPYNEQFF
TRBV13	CASTRQDLYEQYF
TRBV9	CASSGRGRGTEAFF
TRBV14	CASSQVGGAGNEQFF
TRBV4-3	CASSLDVGGEQYF
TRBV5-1	CASSLAGGTELNTEAFF
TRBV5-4	CASKPGGRSTDTQYF
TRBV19	CASSDRGLETQYF
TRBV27	CASSSRQGSYNEQFF
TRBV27	CASSPDRGLDYGYTF
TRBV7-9	CASSRLAPLDTQYF
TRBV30	CAWRGQRDTQYF
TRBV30	CAWAMNTGSGNQPQHF
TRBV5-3	CARSLENRDNSPLHF
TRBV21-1	CASNTTGGHEQYF
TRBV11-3	CASSRSGPQETQYF
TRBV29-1	CSVEGLAPTDTQYF
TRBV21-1	CASSRTVTFLVGYTF
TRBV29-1	CSVDGRGKGGYTF
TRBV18	CASSPPLQGAMYTEAFF
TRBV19	CASSIWTGGANTEAFF
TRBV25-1	CASSHSRTEAFF